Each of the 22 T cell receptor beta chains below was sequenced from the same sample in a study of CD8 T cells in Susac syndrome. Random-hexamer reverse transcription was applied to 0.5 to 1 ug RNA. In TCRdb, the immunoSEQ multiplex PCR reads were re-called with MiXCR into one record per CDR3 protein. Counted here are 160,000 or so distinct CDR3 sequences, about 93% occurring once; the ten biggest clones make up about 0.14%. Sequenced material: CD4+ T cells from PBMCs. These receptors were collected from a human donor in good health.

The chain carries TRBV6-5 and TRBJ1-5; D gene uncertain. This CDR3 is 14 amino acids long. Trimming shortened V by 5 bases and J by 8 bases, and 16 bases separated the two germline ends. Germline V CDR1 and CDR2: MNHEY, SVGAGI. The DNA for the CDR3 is TGTGCCAGCAGTGACCCCTCGGCGCCTGAGCCCCAGCATTTT. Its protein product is CASSDPSAPEPQHF.

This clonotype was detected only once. The CDR3 here is CASSGTVDTEAFF. CDR3 nucleotide sequence: TGTGCCAGCAGTGGGACAGTGGACACTGAAGCTTTCTTT. This rearrangement joins TRBV6-1 to TRBJ1-1; TRBD1 is a possible D gene (6 bases). The CDR3 spans 13 residues. Trimming removed 4 bases at V and 3 bases at J, with 9 bases between. Germline V gives CDR1 MNHNS, CDR2 SASEGT.

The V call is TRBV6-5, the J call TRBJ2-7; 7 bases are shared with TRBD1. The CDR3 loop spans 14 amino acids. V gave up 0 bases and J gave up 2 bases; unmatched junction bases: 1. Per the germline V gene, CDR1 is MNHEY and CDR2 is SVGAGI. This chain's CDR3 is CASSYSQGAYEQYF. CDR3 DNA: TGTGCCAGCAGTTACTCGCAGGGGGCCTACGAGCAGTACTTC.

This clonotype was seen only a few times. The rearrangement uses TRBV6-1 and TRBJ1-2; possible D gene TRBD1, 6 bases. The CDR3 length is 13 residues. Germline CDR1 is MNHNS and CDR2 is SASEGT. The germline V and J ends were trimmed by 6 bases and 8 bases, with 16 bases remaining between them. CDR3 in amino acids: CASSRTGGRGYTF. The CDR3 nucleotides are TGTGCCAGCAGCCGTACGGGGGGCAGGGGCTACACCTTC.

The CDR3, as DNA: TGCGCCAGCAGCTCTTCTCCACAGGGCTATTCGGGGATTCAGTACTTC. Translating it yields CASSSSPQGYSGIQYF. This chain joins TRBV5-1 and TRBJ2-4; maybe TRBD1 (6 bases). This CDR3 has 16 residues. CDR1 is SGHRS and CDR2 is YFSETQ in the germline V gene. V lost 3 bases and J 10 bases, leaving 23 bases between the germline ends. Full variable domain (outside the CDR3, taken from reference TRBV5-1 and TRBJ2-4): KAGVTQTPRYLIKTRGQQVTLSCSPISGHRSVSWYQQTPGQGLQFLFEYFSETQRNKGNFPGRFSGRQFSNSRSEMNVSTLELGDSALYLCASSSSPQGYSGIQYFGAGTRLSVL.

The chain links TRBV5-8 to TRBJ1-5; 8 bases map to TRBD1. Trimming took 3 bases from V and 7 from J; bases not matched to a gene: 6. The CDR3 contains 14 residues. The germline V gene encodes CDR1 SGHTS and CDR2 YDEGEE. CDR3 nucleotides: TGTGCCAGCAGCTGGCAGGGGGCTAAACAGCCCCAGCATTTT. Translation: CASSWQGAKQPQHF.

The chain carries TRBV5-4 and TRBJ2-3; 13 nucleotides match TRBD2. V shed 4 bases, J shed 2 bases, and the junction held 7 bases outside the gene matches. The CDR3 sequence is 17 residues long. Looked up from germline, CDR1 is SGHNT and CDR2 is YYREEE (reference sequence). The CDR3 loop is CASSARTSGGPTDTQYF. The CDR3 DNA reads TGTGCCAGCAGCGCCCGGACTAGCGGGGGTCCCACAGATACGCAGTATTTT. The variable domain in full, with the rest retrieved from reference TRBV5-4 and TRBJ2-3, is ETGVTQSPTHLIKTRGQQVTLRCSSQSGHNTVSWYQQALGQGPQFIFQYYREEENGRGNFPPRFSGLQFPNYSSELNVNALELDDSALYLCASSARTSGGPTDTQYFGPGTRLTVL.

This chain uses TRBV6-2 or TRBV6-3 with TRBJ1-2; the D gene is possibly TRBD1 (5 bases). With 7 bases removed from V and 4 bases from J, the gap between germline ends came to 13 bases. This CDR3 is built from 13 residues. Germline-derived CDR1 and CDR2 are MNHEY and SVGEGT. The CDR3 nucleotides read TGTGCCAGCACTTCGAGGGGACCCTATGGCTACACCTTC. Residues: CASTSRGPYGYTF.

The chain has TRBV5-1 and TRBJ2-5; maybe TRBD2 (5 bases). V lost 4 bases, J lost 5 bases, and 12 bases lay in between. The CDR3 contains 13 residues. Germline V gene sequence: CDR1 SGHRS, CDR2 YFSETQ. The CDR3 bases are TGCGCCAGCAGCCCCGAGGGCAGCGAGACCCAGTACTTC. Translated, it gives CASSPEGSETQYF.

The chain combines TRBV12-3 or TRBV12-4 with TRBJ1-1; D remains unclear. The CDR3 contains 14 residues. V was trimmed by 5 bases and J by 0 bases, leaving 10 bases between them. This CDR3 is CASSATLLNTEAFF. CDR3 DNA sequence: TGTGCCAGCAGTGCGACACTCCTGAACACTGAAGCTTTCTTT.

The CDR3 sequence is CASSFRAISGGATDTQYF. The CDR3 bases are TGTGCCAGCAGCTTCCGAGCGATTAGCGGGGGGGCCACAGATACGCAGTATTTT. The chain joins TRBV7-2 to TRBJ2-3; TRBD2 agrees at 11 bases. J was trimmed by 2 bases and V by 3 bases; bases with no gene match: 10. CDR3 length equals 18 residues. Looked up from germline, CDR1 is SGHTA and CDR2 is FQGNSA.

The CDR3 loop reads CASSVDWTGPTEAFF. The CDR3, as DNA: TGTGCCAGCAGCGTAGACTGGACAGGCCCCACTGAAGCTTTCTTT. The rearrangement uses TRBV9 and TRBJ1-1; 7 bases map to TRBD1. From germline, CDR1 is SGDLS and CDR2 YYNGEE. The CDR3 is 15 amino acids. J was trimmed by 4 bases and V by 0 bases; bases with no gene match: 6. The full variable domain, completed using reference TRBV9 and TRBJ1-1, is DSGVTQTPKHLITATGQRVTLRCSPRSGDLSVYWYQQSLDQGLQFLIQYYNGEERAKGNILERFSAQQFPDLHSELNLSSLELGDSALYFCASSVDWTGPTEAFFGQGTRLTVV.

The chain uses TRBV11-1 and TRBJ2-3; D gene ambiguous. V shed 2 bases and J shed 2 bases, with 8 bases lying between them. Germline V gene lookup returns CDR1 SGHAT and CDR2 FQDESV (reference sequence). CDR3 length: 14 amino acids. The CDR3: CASSLRGPTDTQYF. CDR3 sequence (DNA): TGTGCCAGCAGCTTACGCGGCCCCACAGATACGCAGTATTTT.

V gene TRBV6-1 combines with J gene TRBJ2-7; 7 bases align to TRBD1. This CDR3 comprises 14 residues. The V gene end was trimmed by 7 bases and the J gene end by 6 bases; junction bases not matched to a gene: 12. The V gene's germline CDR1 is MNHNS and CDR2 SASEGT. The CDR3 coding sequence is TGTGCCAGCACCCTTGACAGGGTTAGTAGCGAGCAGTACTTC. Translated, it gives CASTLDRVSSEQYF.

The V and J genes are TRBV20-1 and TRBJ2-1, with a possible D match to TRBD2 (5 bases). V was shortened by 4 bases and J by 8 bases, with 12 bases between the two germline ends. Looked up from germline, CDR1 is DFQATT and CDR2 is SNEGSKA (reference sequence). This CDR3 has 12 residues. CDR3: CSAMIGGYEQFF. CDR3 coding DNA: TGCAGTGCTATGATCGGAGGTTATGAGCAGTTCTTC.

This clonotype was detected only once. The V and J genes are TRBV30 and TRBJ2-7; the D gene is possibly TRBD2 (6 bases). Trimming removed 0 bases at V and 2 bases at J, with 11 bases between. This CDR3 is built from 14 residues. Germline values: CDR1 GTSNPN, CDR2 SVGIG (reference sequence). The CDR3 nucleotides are TGTGCCTGGAGTGTACGAGGAGGGCCCTACGAGCAGTACTTC. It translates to CAWSVRGGPYEQYF. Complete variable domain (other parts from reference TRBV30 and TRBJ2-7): SQTIHQWPATLVQPVGSPLSLECTVEGTSNPNLYWYRQAAGRGLQLLFYSVGIGQISSEVPQNLSASRPQDRQFILSSKKLLLSDSGFYLCAWSVRGGPYEQYFGPGTRLTVT.

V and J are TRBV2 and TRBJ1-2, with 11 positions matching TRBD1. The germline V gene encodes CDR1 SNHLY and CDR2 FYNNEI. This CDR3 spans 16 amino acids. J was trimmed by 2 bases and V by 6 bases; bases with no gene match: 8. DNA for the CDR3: TGTGCCAGCAGCGACGGGGACAGGGGGTTGAACTATGGCTACACCTTC. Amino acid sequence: CASSDGDRGLNYGYTF.

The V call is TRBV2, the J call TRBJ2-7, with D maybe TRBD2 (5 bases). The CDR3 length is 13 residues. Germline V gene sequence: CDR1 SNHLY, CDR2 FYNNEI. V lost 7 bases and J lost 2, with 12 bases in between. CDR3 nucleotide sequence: TGTGCCAGCACCTATGAGCGGCCCTACGAGCAGTACTTC. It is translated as CASTYERPYEQYF.

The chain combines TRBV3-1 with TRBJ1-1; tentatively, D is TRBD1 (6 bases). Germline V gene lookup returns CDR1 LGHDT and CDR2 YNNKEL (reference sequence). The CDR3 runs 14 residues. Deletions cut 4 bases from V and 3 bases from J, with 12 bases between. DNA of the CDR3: TGTGCCAGCAGCCCTTGGGAGGGGGACACTGAAGCTTTCTTT. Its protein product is CASSPWEGDTEAFF.

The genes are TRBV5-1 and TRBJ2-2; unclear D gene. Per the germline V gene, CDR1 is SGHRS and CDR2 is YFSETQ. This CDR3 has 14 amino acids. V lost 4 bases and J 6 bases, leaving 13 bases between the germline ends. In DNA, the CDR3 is TGCGCCAGCAGCCCATCCGACTGGGCCGGGGAGCTGTTTTTT. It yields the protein CASSPSDWAGELFF.

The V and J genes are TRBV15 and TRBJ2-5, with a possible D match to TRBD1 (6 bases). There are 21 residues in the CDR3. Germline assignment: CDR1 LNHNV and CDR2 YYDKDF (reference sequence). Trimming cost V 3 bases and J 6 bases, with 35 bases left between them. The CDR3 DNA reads TGTGCCACCAGCAGGCAAAGGGCAGGGGAAGGAACGACCCTGGGTAGGAAGACCCAGTACTTC. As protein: CATSRQRAGEGTTLGRKTQYF. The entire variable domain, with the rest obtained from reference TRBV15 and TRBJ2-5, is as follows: DAMVIQNPRYQVTQFGKPVTLSCSQTLNHNVMYWYQQKSSQAPKLLFHYYDKDFNNEADTPDNFQSRRPNTSFCFLDIRSPGLGDTAMYLCATSRQRAGEGTTLGRKTQYFGPGTRLLVL.

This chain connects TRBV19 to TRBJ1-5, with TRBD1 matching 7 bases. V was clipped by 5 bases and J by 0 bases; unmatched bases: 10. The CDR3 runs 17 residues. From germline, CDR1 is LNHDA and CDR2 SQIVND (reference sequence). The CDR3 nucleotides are TGTGCCAGTAGTTACCGGGACAGCTACTATAGCAATCAGCCCCAGCATTTT. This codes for CASSYRDSYYSNQPQHF.